The 31 T cell receptor beta chains given below trace back to one sample, sequenced in a study of identical twins. TCRdb reprocessed the 5' RACE reads via MiXCR and lists one record per CDR3 protein. The repertoire includes hundreds of thousands of distinct CDR3 sequences, 7.1% of them detected once, and around 1.6% sits in the top ten. The data were also submitted as part of a second study, on yellow fever vaccine responses in identical twins.

Input material: PBMCs. The source is a woman younger than 30 in good health.

This clonotype showed up just a few times. CDR3 region: CASMGEQETQYF. CDR3 nucleotide sequence: TGTGCCAGTATGGGGGAGCAAGAGACCCAGTACTTC. The chain carries TRBV19 and TRBJ2-5; D tentatively reads TRBD1 or TRBD2 (5 bases each). The CDR3 runs 12 residues. V was shortened by 7 bases and J by 2 bases, with 8 bases between the two germline ends. CDR1 and CDR2 from the germline V gene are LNHDA and SQIVND (reference sequence).

This clonotype has only a few counts. The V gene is TRBV20-1, the J gene TRBJ2-7; TRBD2 matches 7 bases. Germline CDR1 DFQATT, CDR2 SNEGSKA (reference sequence). Losses at the gene ends were 0 bases for V and 5 bases for J; bases not matched to a gene: 10. The CDR3 runs to 15 residues. Written as DNA, the CDR3 is TGCAGTGCTAGAGATCGACTAGCACCGAACCACGAGCAGTACTTC. Its translation is CSARDRLAPNHEQYF.

This clonotype has a handful of counts. The chain is built from TRBV20-1 and TRBJ2-1, with 9 bases that match TRBD2. V lost 3 bases, J lost 5 bases, and 5 bases stayed unmatched. This CDR3 contains 14 residues. Germline CDR1 reads DFQATT; CDR2 reads SNEGSKA (reference sequence). The chain's CDR3 is CSARIAGANNEQFF. CDR3 nucleotides: TGCAGTGCTAGGATAGCGGGAGCTAACAATGAGCAGTTCTTC.

This chain joins TRBV7-9 and TRBJ1-1; 8 bases agree with TRBD1. CDR3 length: 15 residues. Germline assignment: CDR1 SEHNR and CDR2 FQNEAQ (reference sequence). Unmatched junction bases numbered 4, after V lost 3 bases and J lost 1 base. The CDR3 nucleotides are TGTGCCAGCAGCTTCAGGGACAGGCAGAACACTGAAGCTTTCTTT. This sequence encodes CASSFRDRQNTEAFF. Full variable domain (rest looked up from reference TRBV7-9 and TRBJ1-1): DTGVSQNPRHKITKRGQNVTFRCDPISEHNRLYWYRQTLGQGPEFLTYFQNEAQLEKSRLLSDRFSAERPKGSFSTLEIQRTEQGDSAMYLCASSFRDRQNTEAFFGQGTRLTVV.

This clonotype appeared many times. The J gene is TRBJ1-5, the V gene TRBV28, with D possibly being TRBD1 (5 bases). The V end was cut by 7 bases, the J end by 2 bases, with 21 bases between. Germline-derived CDR1 and CDR2 are MDHEN and SYDVKM. The CDR3 covers 17 residues. CDR3 bases: TGTGCCAGCACTTGGGGTTGGGCCAGGGCAGGCAATCAGCCCCAGCATTTT. This translates into CASTWGWARAGNQPQHF.

This clonotype was counted a few times. V usage is TRBV6-1 and J usage is TRBJ2-3, with no clear D. CDR1 is MNHNS and CDR2 is SASEGT in the germline V gene. V was trimmed by 1 base and J by 9 bases, leaving 5 bases between them. This CDR3 has 11 residues. The CDR3 DNA is TGTGCCAGCAGTGAAGTGGCGACGCAGTATTTT. Translating gives CASSEVATQYF.

This clonotype was observed a handful of times. DNA for the CDR3: TGTGCCAGCAGTGAAGAGGAGGGGAGGCCCAGCTCCTACGAGCAGTACGTC. Its protein product is CASSEEEGRPSSYEQYV. V usage is TRBV6-1 and J usage is TRBJ2-7, with TRBD2 as a possible D gene (6 bases). The V gene lost 1 base and the J gene lost 0 bases, with 16 bases spanning the gap. This CDR3 contains 17 residues. The germline CDR1 and CDR2 sequences are MNHNS and SASEGT.

The chain is built from TRBV20-1 and TRBJ2-2, with TRBD2 identical over 7 bases. The J segment lost 6 bases and the V segment lost 1 base, leaving 8 bases of the junction unmatched. Per the germline V gene, CDR1 is DFQATT and CDR2 is SNEGSKA (reference sequence). The CDR3 runs 15 residues. The CDR3 region is CSARGEGVGPGELFF. The CDR3 DNA reads TGCAGTGCTAGAGGGGAGGGAGTGGGCCCCGGGGAGCTGTTTTTT.

CDR3: CATSRDLGYGYTF. The CDR3 DNA follows: TGTGCCACCTCAAGGGACTTGGGGTATGGCTACACCTTC. V gene TRBV25-1 combines with J gene TRBJ1-2, with D possibly being TRBD1 (5 bases). V was shortened by 10 bases and J by 5 bases, with 17 bases between the two germline ends. Germline CDR1 reads MGHDK; CDR2 reads SYGVNS. This CDR3 has 13 residues.

At least ten counts were recorded for this clonotype. The gene calls are TRBV25-1 and TRBJ2-3; 9 bases fit TRBD2. J was trimmed by 6 bases and V by 4 bases; bases with no gene match: 8. The germline V gene encodes CDR1 MGHDK and CDR2 SYGVNS. This CDR3 is built from 15 residues. This CDR3 is CASSATRGGVDTQYF. CDR3 coding DNA: TGTGCCAGCAGTGCCACGCGGGGGGGCGTCGATACGCAGTATTTT.

The table lists this clonotype with many counts. The V call is TRBV15, the J call TRBJ1-1, with a weak D call TRBD1 (5 bases). The germline V gene encodes CDR1 LNHNV and CDR2 YYDKDF (reference sequence). CDR3 size: 13 residues. Trimming removed 5 bases from V and 3 bases from J, with 10 bases in between. DNA for the CDR3: TGTGCCACCAGCCCCAGAGGGGACACTGAAGCTTTCTTT. This codes for CATSPRGDTEAFF.

This clonotype was picked up many times. The genes are TRBV27 and TRBJ2-1; 8 bases are a match to TRBD2. There are 16 residues in the CDR3. Germline V gives CDR1 MNHEY, CDR2 SMNVEV (reference sequence). V shed 8 bases and J 2 bases; nucleotides not matched to a gene: 11. In DNA form, the CDR3 reads TGTGCCAGCCGACCTCTAGACGGGGGGGCCTACAATGAGCAGTTCTTC. It encodes CASRPLDGGAYNEQFF.

This clonotype was seen more than once but under ten times. The chain has TRBV7-9 and TRBJ2-5; D may be TRBD1 (6 bases). The germline V and J ends were trimmed by 4 bases and 5 bases, with 14 bases remaining between them. This CDR3 contains 14 residues. The V gene's germline CDR1 is SEHNR and CDR2 FQNEAQ (reference sequence). CDR3 bases: TGTGCCAGCAGCTCGGACAGAGTCAGGGAGACCCAGTACTTC. Its translation is CASSSDRVRETQYF.

The rearrangement joins TRBV20-1 to TRBJ1-1, with D unclear. V shed 3 bases and J shed 10 bases, with 12 bases lying between them. The V gene's germline CDR1 is DFQATT and CDR2 SNEGSKA (reference sequence). CDR3 length: 11 amino acids. CDR3 sequence: CSARQSSGAFF. The CDR3 DNA is TGCAGTGCTAGGCAGAGCAGTGGAGCTTTCTTT.

The chain links TRBV7-4 to TRBJ2-3; weak D call: TRBD2 (6 bases). The length of the CDR3 is 22 residues. V was shortened by 5 bases and J by 2 bases, with 35 bases between the two germline ends. Germline V CDR1 and CDR2: SGHVT, SQSDAQ. CDR3 sequence: CASSPSGRENRRGTKATDTQYF. CDR3 nucleotides: TGTGCCAGCAGCCCGTCGGGTCGGGAGAATCGAAGAGGTACAAAAGCCACAGATACGCAGTATTTT. Full variable domain (remainder filled in from reference TRBV7-4 and TRBJ2-3): GAGVSQSPRYKVAKRGRDVALRCDSISGHVTLYWYRQTLGQGSEVLTYSQSDAQRDKSGRPSGRFSAERPERSVSTLKIQRTEQGDSAVYLCASSPSGRENRRGTKATDTQYFGPGTRLTVL.

This clonotype was seen a handful of times. This chain joins TRBV20-1 and TRBJ2-3; TRBD2 matches 12 bases. V shed 6 bases and J 4 bases; nucleotides not matched to a gene: 5. The CDR3 runs to 14 residues. Germline CDR1 and CDR2: DFQATT and SNEGSKA (reference sequence). The CDR3 loop reads CSAPSGGVSDTQYF. The CDR3 region has the DNA TGCAGTGCCCCTAGCGGGGGGGTTTCAGATACGCAGTATTTT.

The chain couples TRBV12-3 or TRBV12-4 to TRBJ2-7; D gene unclear. With 6 bases removed from V and 0 bases from J, the gap between germline ends came to 12 bases. The CDR3 is 14 residues long. The chain's CDR3 is CASSPRPNSYEQYF. DNA for the CDR3: TGTGCCAGCAGCCCCAGGCCCAACTCCTACGAGCAGTACTTC.

A few counts support this clonotype. The V call is TRBV5-6, the J call TRBJ2-3, with TRBD2 identical over 12 bases. This CDR3 is 17 amino acids long. Germline values: CDR1 SGHDT, CDR2 YYEEEE. J was trimmed by 3 bases and V by 0 bases; bases with no gene match: 5. The CDR3 bases are TGTGCCAGCAGCTTGGGGCGACTAGCGGGAGAGACAGATACGCAGTATTTT. Its translation is CASSLGRLAGETDTQYF.

This clonotype was detected only a few times. V usage is TRBV14 and J usage is TRBJ1-1, with TRBD1 identical over 8 bases. Germline V gene lookup returns CDR1 SGHDN and CDR2 FVKESK. This CDR3 is built from 15 residues. Losses at the gene ends were 4 bases for V and 1 base for J; bases not matched to a gene: 5. CDR3 protein: CASSPRTGQNTEAFF. The CDR3 nucleotides read TGTGCCAGCAGCCCTAGGACAGGGCAGAACACTGAAGCTTTCTTT.

This clonotype was observed a handful of times. V usage is TRBV12-3 or TRBV12-4 and J usage is TRBJ2-6; D gene ambiguous. The CDR3 loop spans 14 amino acids. Trimming stripped 8 bases from V and 2 bases from J, with 10 bases between. Written as DNA, the CDR3 is TGTGCCAGCGGGGTCTCCCCTGGGGCCAACGTCCTGACTTTC. It specifies CASGVSPGANVLTF.

In DNA form, the CDR3 reads TGTGCCAGCGTTAGCGGAAGCTCCTACAATGAGCAGTTCTTC. Its protein is CASVSGSSYNEQFF. The V call is TRBV12-3 or TRBV12-4, the J call TRBJ2-1, with D possibly matching TRBD2 (6 bases). The CDR3 has 14 amino acids. V lost 8 bases, J lost 0 bases, and 11 bases lay in between.

This clonotype was observed at least ten times. This chain links TRBV5-1 with TRBJ2-3; no firm D call. This CDR3 has 14 residues. V lost 3 bases and J lost 4, with 12 bases in between. Germline CDR1 and CDR2: SGHRS and YFSETQ. The CDR3 DNA is TGCGCCAGCAGCTCCGTGGGCCCCCCAGATACGCAGTATTTT. Translating it yields CASSSVGPPDTQYF.

This clonotype was detected only a few times. The V call is TRBV20-1, the J call TRBJ2-1; tentative D call: TRBD2 (6 bases). Germline CDR1 is DFQATT and CDR2 is SNEGSKA (reference sequence). V was pared by 1 base and J by 4 bases, with 11 bases between. This CDR3 comprises 14 residues. CDR3 in amino acids: CSARVGGVYNEQFF. In nucleotides, the CDR3 is TGCAGTGCTAGAGTGGGGGGAGTTTACAATGAGCAGTTCTTC.

This clonotype was observed a few times. V is TRBV6-2 or TRBV6-3 and J is TRBJ2-7; 7 bases match TRBD1. V dropped 6 bases and J dropped 2; count of bases not matched to a gene: 4. From germline, CDR1 is MNHEY and CDR2 SVGEGT. The CDR3 consists of 13 residues. The CDR3 protein is CASRRQGPYEQYV. The DNA of the CDR3 is TGTGCCAGCAGGAGACAGGGACCCTACGAGCAGTACGTC.

The chain has TRBV7-6 and TRBJ2-2; D is uncertain. This CDR3 spans 15 amino acids. V was clipped by 1 base and J by 0 bases, with 6 bases between them. The germline CDR1 and CDR2 sequences are SGHVS and FNYEAQ. In DNA, the CDR3 is TGTGCCAGCAGCTTAGGCCCGACGAACACCGGGGAGCTGTTTTTT. Amino acids: CASSLGPTNTGELFF.

The chain couples TRBV11-2 to TRBJ2-6, with D possibly TRBD1 on 5 matching bases. In germline, CDR1 is SGHAT, CDR2 FQNNGV. CDR3 length: 20 residues. The germline V and J ends were trimmed by 1 base and 0 bases, with 19 bases remaining between them. CDR3 loop: CASSLVLSWQGSSGANVLTF. The CDR3 coding sequence is TGTGCCAGCAGCTTAGTTTTATCGTGGCAGGGAAGCTCTGGGGCCAACGTCCTGACTTTC.

This rearrangement joins TRBV6-1 to TRBJ2-5, with 9 bases identical to TRBD2. Germline CDR1 MNHNS, CDR2 SASEGT. CDR3 size: 16 residues. V shed 1 base, J shed 2 bases, and the junction held 5 bases outside the gene matches. CDR3 in DNA: TGTGCCAGCAGTGAAGGGCTAGCGGGGAGACAAGAGACCCAGTACTTC. Amino acid sequence: CASSEGLAGRQETQYF.

The sample holds a few counts of this clonotype. The chain uses TRBV19 and TRBJ2-2, with a weak D call TRBD1 (6 bases). Germline-derived CDR1 and CDR2 are LNHDA and SQIVND (reference sequence). Deletions cut 0 bases from V and 3 bases from J, with 17 bases between. The CDR3 sequence is 18 residues long. The CDR3 DNA sequence: TGTGCCAGTAGTATAGATAGAGCCCGGGACACTTACACCGGGGAGCTGTTTTTT. Its translation is CASSIDRARDTYTGELFF.

This clonotype was counted many times. This chain joins TRBV14 and TRBJ1-1; no clear D. CDR1 and CDR2 from the germline V gene are SGHDN and FVKESK. CDR3 size: 11 residues. With 1 base removed from V and 7 bases from J, the gap between germline ends came to 4 bases. CDR3 nucleotide sequence: TGTGCCAGCAGCCAAGGGGGTGAAGCTTTCTTT. This encodes CASSQGGEAFF.

CDR3 region: CASSLLPSDEQFF. The CDR3 coding sequence is TGTGCCAGCAGCCTACTCCCAAGCGATGAGCAGTTCTTC. The chain is built from TRBV5-5 and TRBJ2-1, with D hard to call. The CDR3 extends over 13 amino acids. V dropped 4 bases and J dropped 8 bases, with 13 bases sitting between them. The germline V gene has CDR1 SGHKS and CDR2 YYEKEE (reference sequence).

The chain employs TRBV5-1 and TRBJ1-1; TRBD1 might be the D (6 bases). The CDR3 length is 16 residues. Trimming shortened V by 0 bases and J by 0 bases, and 12 bases separated the two germline ends. Germline V gene sequence: CDR1 SGHRS, CDR2 YFSETQ. Written as DNA, the CDR3 is TGCGCCAGCAGCTTGGAACAGGGTCCCATGAACACTGAAGCTTTCTTT. Encoded protein: CASSLEQGPMNTEAFF. The full variable domain, in which reference TRBV5-1 and TRBJ1-1 provide the parts outside the CDR3, is KAGVTQTPRYLIKTRGQQVTLSCSPISGHRSVSWYQQTPGQGLQFLFEYFSETQRNKGNFPGRFSGRQFSNSRSEMNVSTLELGDSALYLCASSLEQGPMNTEAFFGQGTRLTVV.